This T cell receptor (beta chain) was found in a study of Graves' ophthalmopathy and Graves' hyperthyroidism. Study-level findings and limits: A 13-signature model separated ophthalmopathy from stable hyperthyroidism, reaching roughly 85% sensitivity and less than 83% specificity cross-validated. Predictions made by the model for ophthalmopathy progression reached under 71% sensitivity and about 72% specificity. Most thyroid-expanded clonotypes exceeding 0.001 frequency were also found in blood.

This CDR3 is built from 12 residues. V was clipped by 4 bases and J by 1 base, with 7 bases between them. CDR1 and CDR2 from the germline V gene are DFQATT and SNEGSKA (reference sequence). From RNA, the CDR3 regions of TCR beta chains were amplified and sequenced. HTBI-primed RT-PCR formed the first round, and a multiplex PCR formed the second. TCRdb re-called the multiplex PCR reads through MiXCR, storing one row per CDR3 protein. Seen here are 740,000 or so distinct CDR3 sequences, 40% observed once, and the top ten hold 40% to 45%. This clonotype has at least ten counts. What it binds is not known.

Sequencing used peripheral blood. This clonotype was sampled from an adult man with Graves' ophthalmopathy. The chain carries TRBV20-1 and TRBJ1-1; D ambiguous. Here the CDR3 DNA reads TGCAGTGCTAACCAGAGGAACACTGAAGCTTTCTTT. Amino acids: CSANQRNTEAFF.